These 28 T cell receptor beta chains originate from one sample sequenced in a study of CD8+ T cells in alopecia areata. Once RNA had been extracted, it was reverse transcribed into cDNA to act as the sequencing template. Profiling relied on immunoSEQ multiplex PCR, and the TCRdb table lists in-frame clones only, not all of them. The repertoire has some 11,000 clones, 60% of them found once; the top ten carry 20% to 25%. Obtained from alopecia areata patients were lesional scalp punch biopsies along with peripheral blood. The specimen was skin. These receptors were obtained from a human donor with alopecia areata.

This chain joins TRBV7-2 and TRBJ2-7; weak D call: TRBD2 (6 bases). Trimming removed 5 bases at V and 3 bases at J, with 17 bases between. In germline, CDR1 is SGHTA, CDR2 FQGNSA. The CDR3 has 15 residues. CDR3 residues: CASSRQPGAVYEQYF. CDR3 sequence (DNA): TGTGCCAGCAGCCGACAGCCGGGAGCCGTCTACGAGCAGTACTTC.

In its sample, this clone was seen a few times. CDR3 in DNA: TGTGCCAGCAGCTCCACTGGCTACGAGCAGTACTTC. This sequence encodes CASSSTGYEQYF. The chain recombines TRBV11-1 with TRBJ2-7, with D uncertain. This CDR3 spans 12 amino acids. CDR1 SGHAT and CDR2 FQDESV come from the germline V gene (reference sequence). Deletions cut 4 bases from V and 3 bases from J, with 7 bases between.

This chain links TRBV30 with TRBJ2-4; D is undetermined. Germline CDR1 GTSNPN, CDR2 SVGIG (reference sequence). The CDR3 has 13 residues. Trimming removed 0 bases from V and 4 bases from J, with 7 bases in between. The CDR3: CAWSVRLKNIQYF. CDR3 DNA sequence: TGTGCCTGGAGTGTTAGGTTGAAAAACATTCAGTACTTC.

This clone is medium-sized by share. The CDR3 loop reads CASSEPGQSSYEQYF. The CDR3 DNA is TGTGCCAGCAGTGAACCGGGACAGAGCTCCTACGAGCAGTACTTC. This chain links TRBV27 with TRBJ2-7; 7 bases line up with TRBD1. V lost 5 bases to trimming and J lost 0 bases; unmatched junction nucleotides: 7. CDR1 MNHEY and CDR2 SMNVEV come from the germline V gene (reference sequence). The CDR3 runs 15 residues.

This chain uses TRBV29-1 with TRBJ2-6; D unresolved. CDR3 length equals 13 residues. CDR1 SQVTM and CDR2 ANQGSEA come from the germline V gene. V shed 8 bases and J shed 0 bases, with 8 bases lying between them. CDR3 sequence (DNA): TGCAGCTTTAGAGACTCTGGGGCCAACGTCCTGACTTTC. Residues: CSFRDSGANVLTF.

The rearrangement links TRBV2 to TRBJ2-7; a weak D match, TRBD2 (5 bases). V lost 6 bases to trimming and J lost 1 base, with 16 bases between them. The germline CDR1 and CDR2 sequences are SNHLY and FYNNEI. The CDR3 sequence is 15 residues long. CDR3 in amino acids: CASREEVLGSYEQYF. Here the CDR3 DNA reads TGTGCCAGCAGGGAGGAGGTGTTAGGTTCCTACGAGCAGTACTTC.

This clone was counted once. The V gene is TRBV2, the J gene TRBJ2-5; 7 bases are shared with TRBD1. The CDR3 loop spans 13 amino acids. V gave up 7 bases and J gave up 4 bases; unmatched junction bases: 6. CDR1 is SNHLY, CDR2 FYNNEI, per germline. For the CDR3, the DNA is TGTGCCAGCACGAGGGACAGCCGAGAGACCCAGTACTTC. It yields the protein CASTRDSRETQYF.

This clone turned up a few times. The chain employs TRBV7-3 and TRBJ2-1, with 8 bases lining up with TRBD2. CDR3 size: 14 residues. Germline trimming cut 4 bases from V and 2 bases from J; bases unmatched to any gene: 1. CDR1 is SGHTA and CDR2 is FQGTGA in the germline V gene. In nucleotides, the CDR3 is TGTGCCAGCAGCTCACTAGCGGCCTACAATGAGCAGTTCTTC. It encodes CASSSLAAYNEQFF.

This clone came up a few times. The chain combines TRBV7-9 with TRBJ2-7; tentatively, D is TRBD1 (5 bases). The CDR3 runs 14 residues. Germline CDR1 is SEHNR and CDR2 is FQNEAQ (reference sequence). V was cut by 3 bases and J by 2 bases, with 11 bases left in between. The CDR3 here is CASSLAQATYEQYF. The CDR3 nucleotides are TGTGCCAGCAGCTTGGCACAGGCGACCTACGAGCAGTACTTC.

V is TRBV30 and J is TRBJ1-2; D may be TRBD1 (6 bases). Germline V CDR1 and CDR2: GTSNPN, SVGIG (reference sequence). The CDR3 is 14 amino acids. The V gene lost 2 bases and the J gene lost 4 bases, with 14 bases spanning the gap. The CDR3: CAWSRDRRSYGYTF. CDR3 in DNA: TGTGCCTGGAGTAGAGACAGGAGGAGCTATGGCTACACCTTC.

This chain uses TRBV14 with TRBJ2-2; 7 bases match TRBD1. The V gene end was trimmed by 3 bases and the J gene end by 3 bases; junction bases not matched to a gene: 7. CDR1 is SGHDN, CDR2 FVKESK, per germline. The CDR3 has 16 amino acids. In DNA form, the CDR3 reads TGTGCCAGCAGCCAGCTGAGGGGGCTTTACACCGGGGAGCTGTTTTTT. Translation: CASSQLRGLYTGELFF.

This clone was recorded once. The J gene is TRBJ1-1, the V gene TRBV18; 8 bases agree with TRBD1. The ends lost 3 bases at V and 1 base at J; junction bases unmatched: 4. The CDR3 is 15 amino acids. The V gene's germline CDR1 is KGHSH and CDR2 LQKENI. The CDR3 nucleotides read TGTGCCAGCTCACCGCCTGGACAGGGGAACACTGAAGCTTTCTTT. Amino acids: CASSPPGQGNTEAFF.

V and J are TRBV18 and TRBJ1-1; 8 bases are a match to TRBD1. V lost 2 bases to trimming and J lost 1 base; unmatched junction nucleotides: 3. This CDR3 is 15 amino acids long. Looked up from germline, CDR1 is KGHSH and CDR2 is LQKENI. The CDR3 bases are TGTGCCAGCTCACCATTGACAGGGGCGAACACTGAAGCTTTCTTT. Its protein is CASSPLTGANTEAFF.

The gene calls are TRBV4-1 and TRBJ2-3; D gene uncertain. V was shortened by 0 bases and J by 0 bases, with 10 bases between the two germline ends. The CDR3 sequence is 16 residues long. Germline CDR1 and CDR2: MGHRA and YSYEKL. The CDR3 coding sequence is TGCGCCAGCAGCCAAGATTCGAGACGAAGCACAGATACGCAGTATTTT. Amino acids: CASSQDSRRSTDTQYF.

This clone was seen a few times. The V call is TRBV18, the J call TRBJ2-1; D unresolved. The V gene lost 3 bases and the J gene lost 5 bases, with 5 bases spanning the gap. Germline V gene sequence: CDR1 KGHSH, CDR2 LQKENI. This CDR3 is 12 amino acids long. The CDR3 reads CASSPRDNEQFF. The CDR3 DNA follows: TGTGCCAGCTCACCGAGAGACAATGAGCAGTTCTTC.

This clone showed up just a few times. The chain couples TRBV11-2 to TRBJ2-7, with TRBD2 matching 8 bases. Germline V CDR1 and CDR2: SGHAT, FQNNGV. There are 16 residues in the CDR3. Losses at the gene ends were 1 base for V and 0 bases for J; bases not matched to a gene: 5. This chain's CDR3 is CASSLVGTSGSYEQYF. The CDR3, as DNA: TGTGCCAGCAGCTTAGTTGGAACTAGCGGCTCCTACGAGCAGTACTTC.

V gene TRBV15 combines with J gene TRBJ2-7; 9 nucleotides agree with TRBD2. J gave up 2 bases and V 5 bases, and 4 bases lay outside the gene matches. Per the germline V gene, CDR1 is LNHNV and CDR2 is YYDKDF (reference sequence). The CDR3 is 14 amino acids. The CDR3 nucleotides read TGTGCCACCAGCGCGCGGGAGGGCCCCTACGAGCAGTACTTC. Amino acids: CATSAREGPYEQYF.

This clone was found a few times. The V call is TRBV28, the J call TRBJ2-1; no definite D call. The CDR3 has 13 residues. Germline V gene sequence: CDR1 MDHEN, CDR2 SYDVKM. With 5 bases removed from V and 8 bases from J, the gap between germline ends came to 13 bases. The CDR3 bases are TGTGCCAGCAGTACTTGGGCGGCGCATGAGCAGTTCTTC. Translating it yields CASSTWAAHEQFF.

This clone appeared a few times. The chain carries TRBV7-9 and TRBJ2-2; 11 bases agree with TRBD1. Looked up from germline, CDR1 is SEHNR and CDR2 is FQNEAQ (reference sequence). V gave up 5 bases and J gave up 2 bases; unmatched junction bases: 10. This CDR3 has 18 residues. CDR3 region: CASSRTGGTDLNTGELFF. The CDR3, as DNA: TGTGCCAGCAGCAGGACAGGGGGCACGGACCTTAACACCGGGGAGCTGTTTTTT. Full variable domain (rest looked up from reference TRBV7-9 and TRBJ2-2): DTGVSQNPRHKITKRGQNVTFRCDPISEHNRLYWYRQTLGQGPEFLTYFQNEAQLEKSRLLSDRFSAERPKGSFSTLEIQRTEQGDSAMYLCASSRTGGTDLNTGELFFGEGSRLTVL.

The DNA for the CDR3 is TGTGCCAGCAGCGGGACCGGGACTAGGGTATACAATGAGCAGTTCTTC. Amino acid sequence: CASSGTGTRVYNEQFF. The rearrangement joins TRBV7-2 to TRBJ2-1; TRBD2 agrees at 8 bases. Trimming at V came to 5 bases and at J to 4 bases, leaving 10 bases not matched to a gene. Germline-derived CDR1 and CDR2 are SGHTA and FQGNSA. The length of the CDR3 is 16 residues.

The chain couples TRBV7-2 to TRBJ2-5; possibly TRBD1 or TRBD2 for D (5 bases each). The CDR3 covers 15 residues. V was clipped by 5 bases and J by 7 bases, with 20 bases between them. Germline CDR1 and CDR2: SGHTA and FQGNSA. DNA for the CDR3: TGTGCCAGCAGCCAAGATAAAAGGACGAGGGGGACCCAGTACTTC. The encoded protein is CASSQDKRTRGTQYF.

The rearrangement joins TRBV4-3 to TRBJ1-1; D is possibly TRBD1 (5 bases). The CDR3 covers 15 residues. Trimming left V 1 base short and J 4 bases short, with 13 bases between. CDR1 and CDR2 (germline): LGHNA, YSLEER. The CDR3 bases are TGCGCCAGCAGCCAAGGAGGCAGGGTTTCCACTGAAGCTTTCTTT. Protein product: CASSQGGRVSTEAFF.

The chain recombines TRBV4-2 with TRBJ2-1; TRBD2 aligns across 13 bases. Germline CDR1 is LGHNA and CDR2 is YNFKEQ. Trimming cost V 4 bases and J 9 bases; bases outside gene matches: 9. The CDR3 contains 16 residues. CDR3 bases: TGTGCCAGCAGCCTAGACTGGACTAGCGGGAGATCTGAGCAGTTCTTC. Its translation is CASSLDWTSGRSEQFF.

This clone was seen a handful of times. This rearrangement joins TRBV25-1 to TRBJ2-7; D may be TRBD2 (7 bases). The CDR3 runs 17 residues. The V end lost 4 bases, the J end lost 4 bases, and 23 bases lay between the germline ends. The germline V gene has CDR1 MGHDK and CDR2 SYGVNS. CDR3 nucleotide sequence: TGTGCCAGCAGTGGGGGGGGCAGCCATAGCGTCTGGTACGAGCAGTACTTC. Amino acid sequence: CASSGGGSHSVWYEQYF.

This clone has a handful of counts. The chain has TRBV13 and TRBJ1-1; TRBD1 agrees at 8 bases. The J segment lost 6 bases and the V segment lost 1 base, leaving 4 bases of the junction unmatched. This CDR3 has 14 residues. Germline lookup yields CDR1 PRHDT and CDR2 FYEKMQ (reference sequence). This CDR3 reads CASSLEGTGPEAFF. The DNA of the CDR3 is TGTGCCAGCAGCTTAGAGGGGACAGGCCCTGAAGCTTTCTTT.

J is TRBJ2-7 and V is TRBV6-1; D might be TRBD2 (5 bases). Deletions cut 6 bases from V and 6 bases from J, with 15 bases between. CDR1 is MNHNS, CDR2 SASEGT, per germline. The CDR3 loop spans 13 amino acids. The chain's CDR3 is CASRYLQRLEQYF. The CDR3 DNA is TGTGCCAGCAGATATTTACAGCGGCTCGAGCAGTACTTC.

This clone was observed a few times. This sequence joins TRBV7-8 and TRBJ2-5; D perhaps matches TRBD2 (5 bases). The CDR3 sequence is 14 residues long. Germline CDR1 SGHVS, CDR2 FQNEAQ. Trimming took 1 base from V and 4 from J, leaving 10 bases between them. The CDR3 nucleotides are TGTGCCAGCAGCTTAGTGACTATTGGAGAGACCCAGTACTTC. Its translation is CASSLVTIGETQYF.

The genes are TRBV5-4 and TRBJ1-2; maybe TRBD1 (5 bases). Looked up from germline, CDR1 is SGHNT and CDR2 is YYREEE (reference sequence). This CDR3 is 14 amino acids long. The V end was cut by 4 bases, the J end by 4 bases, with 14 bases between. In DNA form, the CDR3 reads TGTGCCAGCAGCCCAGGGTCCCCAGGCTATGGCTACACCTTC. Its translation: CASSPGSPGYGYTF.